The rows below give T cell receptor beta chains drawn from one sample of a study of blood T cell repertoires in COVID-19. Libraries were prepared by immunoSEQ multiplex PCR; TCRdb keeps only in-frame clonotypes and omits some of them. The sample includes about 130,000 clones, approximately 87% of them seen just once. The sequenced material came from peripheral blood. These receptors came from a woman aged 55 to 70 with acute or convalescent COVID-19. Both conserved end residues are trimmed from each CDR3. Only part of the rows carry a size: once, few, many, or a class if the clone is expanded.

size	V	J	CDR3
NA	TRBV12-3/TRBV12-4	TRBJ2-4	ASSLNPVNIQY
NA	TRBV7-9	TRBJ2-5	ASSSPIAQETQY
NA	TRBV28	TRBJ2-1	ASRPTGGGNNEQF
NA	TRBV2	TRBJ1-4	ASTPRRNLSGGKLF
NA	TRBV5-1	TRBJ2-2	ASSLEKATGELF
few	TRBV4-1	TRBJ1-2	ASSQDPGYGYT
NA	TRBV30	TRBJ1-2	ACLAAGGVYGYT
NA	TRBV28	TRBJ1-5	ASSLGTGGQPQH
NA	TRBV27	TRBJ2-1	ASSLQAWADEQF
NA	TRBV9	TRBJ2-2	ASSALTGGELF
NA	TRBV19	TRBJ1-6	ASSLGLLGSPLH
NA	TRBV5-4	TRBJ2-5	ASSASGRGQETQY
NA	TRBV5-4	TRBJ2-5	ASSFNGLAAQETQY
NA	TRBV5-5	TRBJ2-1	ASSLAALAGARNEQF
once	TRBV11-2	TRBJ1-1	ASSGRRGGTEAF
NA	TRBV18	TRBJ2-5	ASSLYRETQY
NA	TRBV7-2	TRBJ2-2	ASSLVASGSGELF
NA	TRBV7-3	TRBJ2-3	ASSFGGIAGGGTQY
NA	TRBV6-5	TRBJ1-1	ASSYRTNTEAF
once	TRBV2	TRBJ1-2	ASSEDGSYGYT
few	TRBV19	TRBJ1-4	ASSPREEKLF
NA	TRBV5-1	TRBJ2-3	ASSPGTSGRTSGGDTQY
NA	TRBV19	TRBJ2-2	ASRKQAPPTGELF
once	TRBV7-9	TRBJ1-1	ASSEGNRENTEAF
once	TRBV6-6	TRBJ2-2	ASTLLGATNTGELF
NA	TRBV19	TRBJ2-3	ASSMTQGNTDTQY
NA	TRBV14	TRBJ1-1	ASSFGRGNTEAF
NA	TRBV5-6	TRBJ1-6	ASSLRGRPTYNSPLH
NA	TRBV4-2	TRBJ1-1	ASSQEGGTEAF
NA	TRBV6-5	TRBJ2-1	ASGGGRNYNEQF
NA	TRBV7-3	TRBJ1-1	ASSLNPGGTEAF
NA	TRBV7-9	TRBJ1-4	ASSLVGGGEKLF
NA	TRBV7-3	TRBJ1-5	ASSLDGGSNQPQH
NA	TRBV29-1	TRBJ2-1	SVEDRRTSGSNEQF
NA	TRBV2	TRBJ1-6	ASSANSPLH
NA	TRBV7-9	TRBJ1-1	ASSKDLGDEAF
NA	TRBV25-1	TRBJ1-5	ASSRQGPNQPQH
NA	TRBV2	TRBJ1-4	ASRGTGWNEKLF
NA	TRBV5-1	TRBJ2-3	ASSSGTGGDTQY
NA	TRBV25-1	TRBJ1-1	ASSRIGGVTEAF
NA	TRBV12-5	TRBJ1-1	ASAGQGGTEAF
NA	TRBV19	TRBJ1-5	ASSTQGQTDYQPQH